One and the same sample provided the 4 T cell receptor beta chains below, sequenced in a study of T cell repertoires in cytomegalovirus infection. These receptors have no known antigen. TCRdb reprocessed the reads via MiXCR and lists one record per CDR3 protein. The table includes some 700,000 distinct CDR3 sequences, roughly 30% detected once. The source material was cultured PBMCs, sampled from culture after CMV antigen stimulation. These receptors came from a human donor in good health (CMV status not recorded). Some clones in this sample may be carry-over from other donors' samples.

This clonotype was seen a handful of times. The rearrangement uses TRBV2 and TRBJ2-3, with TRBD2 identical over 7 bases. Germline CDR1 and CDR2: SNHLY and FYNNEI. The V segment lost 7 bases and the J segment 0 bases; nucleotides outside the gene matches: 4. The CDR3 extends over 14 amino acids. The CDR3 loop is CASNRLASTDTQYF. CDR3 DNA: TGTGCCAGCAATCGACTAGCTAGCACAGATACGCAGTATTTT.

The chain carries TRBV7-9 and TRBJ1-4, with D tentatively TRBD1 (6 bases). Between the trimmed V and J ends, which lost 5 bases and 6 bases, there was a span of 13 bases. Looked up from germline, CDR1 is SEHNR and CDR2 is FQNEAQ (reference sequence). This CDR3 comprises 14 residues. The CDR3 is CASSRGPSDEKLFF. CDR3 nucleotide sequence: TGTGCCAGCAGCCGGGGGCCCTCGGATGAAAAACTGTTTTTT.

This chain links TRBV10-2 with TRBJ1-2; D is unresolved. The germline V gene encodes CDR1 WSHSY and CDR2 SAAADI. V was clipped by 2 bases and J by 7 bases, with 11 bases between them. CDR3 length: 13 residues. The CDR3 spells CASSEMGIGGYTF. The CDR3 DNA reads TGCGCCAGCAGTGAGATGGGGATAGGTGGCTACACCTTC.

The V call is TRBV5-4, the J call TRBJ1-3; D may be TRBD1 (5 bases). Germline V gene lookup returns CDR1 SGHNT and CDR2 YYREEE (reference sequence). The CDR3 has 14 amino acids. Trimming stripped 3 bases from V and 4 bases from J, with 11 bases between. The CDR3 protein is CASSSRDIGNTIYF. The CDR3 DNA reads TGTGCCAGCAGCTCCAGGGATATCGGAAACACCATATATTTT.